This T cell receptor (beta chain) originates from a study of T-cell memory formation after mild COVID-19. 5'RACE, which relied on constant-segment primers, yielded TCR alpha and TCR beta cDNA libraries carrying sample barcodes and UMIs. TCRdb analysed the 5' RACE reads with MiXCR anew, one entry per CDR3 protein. The sample contains about 180,000 distinct CDR3 sequences, approximately 16% of which appear only once. Sequenced sample: PBMCs or a T cell subset sorted from them (not recorded which). This receptor was obtained from an adult woman who had mild COVID-19 (a few samples of this study predate the infection). Cell type and time point are not known.

For the CDR3, the DNA is TGTGCCAGCAGCCAATCGGGGTCTTACTACGAGCAGTACTTC. It encodes CASSQSGSYYEQYF. The J gene is TRBJ2-7, the V gene TRBV7-9, with D possibly being TRBD2 (5 bases). The ends were cut back, 5 bases at V and 3 bases at J, with 14 bases in the middle. Germline V gene data show CDR1 as SEHNR and CDR2 as FQNEAQ (reference sequence). The CDR3 sequence is 14 residues long.